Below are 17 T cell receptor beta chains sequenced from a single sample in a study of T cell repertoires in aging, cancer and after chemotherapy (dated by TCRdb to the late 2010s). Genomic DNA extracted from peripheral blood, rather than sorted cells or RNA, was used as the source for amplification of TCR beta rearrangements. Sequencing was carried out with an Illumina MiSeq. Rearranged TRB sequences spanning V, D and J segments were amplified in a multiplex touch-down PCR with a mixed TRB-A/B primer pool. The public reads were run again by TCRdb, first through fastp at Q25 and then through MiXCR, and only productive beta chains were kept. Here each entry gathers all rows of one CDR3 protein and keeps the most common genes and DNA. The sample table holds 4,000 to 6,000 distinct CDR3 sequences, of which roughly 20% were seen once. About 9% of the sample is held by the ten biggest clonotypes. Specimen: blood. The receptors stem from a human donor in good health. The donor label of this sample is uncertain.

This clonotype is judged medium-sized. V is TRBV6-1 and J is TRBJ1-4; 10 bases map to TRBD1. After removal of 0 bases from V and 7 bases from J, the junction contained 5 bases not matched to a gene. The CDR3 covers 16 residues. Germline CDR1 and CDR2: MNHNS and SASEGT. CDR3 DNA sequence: TGTGCCAGCAGTGAAGCTCAGGGACAGGGGCCTGAAAAACTGTTTTTT. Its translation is CASSEAQGQGPEKLFF.

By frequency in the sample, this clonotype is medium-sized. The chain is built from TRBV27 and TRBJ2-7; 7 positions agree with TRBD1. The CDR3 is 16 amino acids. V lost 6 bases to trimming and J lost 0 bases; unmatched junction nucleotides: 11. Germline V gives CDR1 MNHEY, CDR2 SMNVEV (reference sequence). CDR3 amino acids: CASSPSTGTSSYEQYF. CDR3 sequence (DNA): TGTGCCAGCAGCCCTTCGACAGGGACATCCTCCTACGAGCAGTACTTC.

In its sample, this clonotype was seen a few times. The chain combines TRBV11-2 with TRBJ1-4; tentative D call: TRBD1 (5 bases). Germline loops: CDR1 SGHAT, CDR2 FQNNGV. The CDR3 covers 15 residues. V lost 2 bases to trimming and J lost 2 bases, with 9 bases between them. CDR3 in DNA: TGTGCCAGCAGCTTATTGGGACGGACTAATGAAAAACTGTTTTTT. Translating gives CASSLLGRTNEKLFF. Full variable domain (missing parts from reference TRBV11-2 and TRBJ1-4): EAGVAQSPRYKIIEKRQSVAFWCNPISGHATLYWYQQILGQGPKLLIQFQNNGVVDDSQLPKDRFSAERLKGVDSTLKIQPAKLEDSAVYLCASSLLGRTNEKLFFGSGTQLSVL.

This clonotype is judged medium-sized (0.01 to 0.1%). CDR3 residues: CAWRRGAVTDTQYF. The CDR3 nucleotides are TGTGCCTGGAGGCGGGGGGCCGTCACAGATACGCAGTATTTT. The chain is built from TRBV30 and TRBJ2-3; TRBD2 agrees at 8 bases. Germline CDR1 reads GTSNPN; CDR2 reads SVGIG (reference sequence). The CDR3 has 14 residues. With V trimmed by 3 bases and J by 2 bases, 4 bases remained unmatched.

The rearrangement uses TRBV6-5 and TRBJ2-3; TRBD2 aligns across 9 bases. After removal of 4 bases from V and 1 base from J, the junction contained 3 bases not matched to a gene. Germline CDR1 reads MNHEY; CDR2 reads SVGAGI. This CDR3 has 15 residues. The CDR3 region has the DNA TGTGCCAGCAGTTTCAGGACTAGCGGCACAGATACGCAGTATTTT. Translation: CASSFRTSGTDTQYF.

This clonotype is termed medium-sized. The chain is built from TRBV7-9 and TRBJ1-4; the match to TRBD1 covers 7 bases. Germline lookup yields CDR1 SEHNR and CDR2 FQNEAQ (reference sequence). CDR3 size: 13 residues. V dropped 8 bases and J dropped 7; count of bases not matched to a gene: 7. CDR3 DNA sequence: TGTGCCAGCCGCGGGACAGTAGCTGAAAAACTGTTTTTT. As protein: CASRGTVAEKLFF.

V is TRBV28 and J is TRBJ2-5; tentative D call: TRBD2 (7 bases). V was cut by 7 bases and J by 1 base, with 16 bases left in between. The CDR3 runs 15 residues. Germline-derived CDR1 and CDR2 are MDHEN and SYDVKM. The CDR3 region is CASTSAGEGQETQYF. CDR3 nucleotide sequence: TGTGCCAGCACCTCAGCAGGGGAGGGCCAAGAGACCCAGTACTTC.

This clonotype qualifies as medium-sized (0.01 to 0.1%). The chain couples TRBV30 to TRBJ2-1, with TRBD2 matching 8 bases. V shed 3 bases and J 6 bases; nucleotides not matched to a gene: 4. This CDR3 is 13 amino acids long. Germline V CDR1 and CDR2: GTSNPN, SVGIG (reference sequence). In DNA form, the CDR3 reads TGTGCCTGGAGGCGGGAGGTCATCAATGAGCAGTTCTTC. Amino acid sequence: CAWRREVINEQFF.

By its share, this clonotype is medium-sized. CDR3 sequence: CSGGGYQETQYF. The DNA of the CDR3 is TGCAGCGGGGGAGGGTACCAAGAGACCCAGTACTTC. The chain couples TRBV29-1 to TRBJ2-5, with 7 nucleotides matching TRBD2. Trimming cost V 7 bases and J 0 bases; bases outside gene matches: 2. CDR3 length equals 12 residues. CDR1 and CDR2 from the germline V gene are SQVTM and ANQGSEA.

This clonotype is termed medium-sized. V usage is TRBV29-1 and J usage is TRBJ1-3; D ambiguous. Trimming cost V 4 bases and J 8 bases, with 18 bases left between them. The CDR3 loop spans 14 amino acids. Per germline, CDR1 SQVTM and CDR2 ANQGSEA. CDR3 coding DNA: TGCAGCGTTGGGCCGCGGCAGGCACTAGACACCATATATTTT. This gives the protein CSVGPRQALDTIYF.

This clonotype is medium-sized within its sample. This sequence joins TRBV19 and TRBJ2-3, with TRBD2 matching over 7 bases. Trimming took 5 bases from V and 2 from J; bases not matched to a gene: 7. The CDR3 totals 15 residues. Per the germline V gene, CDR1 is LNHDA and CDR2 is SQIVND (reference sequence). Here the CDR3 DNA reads TGTGCCAGTAGTCCCAGTAGCGGGCCCACAGATACGCAGTATTTT. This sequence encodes CASSPSSGPTDTQYF.

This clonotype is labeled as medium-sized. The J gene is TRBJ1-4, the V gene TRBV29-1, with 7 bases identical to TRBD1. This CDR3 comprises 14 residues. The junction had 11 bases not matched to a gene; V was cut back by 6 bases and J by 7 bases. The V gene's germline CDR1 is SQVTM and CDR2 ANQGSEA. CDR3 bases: TGCAGCGTCTTCTCAGGGGGAACCGGTGAAAAACTGTTTTTT. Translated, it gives CSVFSGGTGEKLFF.

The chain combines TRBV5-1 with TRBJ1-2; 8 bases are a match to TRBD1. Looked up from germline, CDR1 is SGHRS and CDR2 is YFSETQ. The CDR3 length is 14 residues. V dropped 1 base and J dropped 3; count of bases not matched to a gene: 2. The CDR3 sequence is CASSLMGQDYGYTF. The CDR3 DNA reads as TGCGCCAGCAGCTTGATGGGACAGGACTATGGCTACACCTTC. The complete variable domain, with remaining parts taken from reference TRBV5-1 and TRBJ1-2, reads KAGVTQTPRYLIKTRGQQVTLSCSPISGHRSVSWYQQTPGQGLQFLFEYFSETQRNKGNFPGRFSGRQFSNSRSEMNVSTLELGDSALYLCASSLMGQDYGYTFGSGTRLTVV.

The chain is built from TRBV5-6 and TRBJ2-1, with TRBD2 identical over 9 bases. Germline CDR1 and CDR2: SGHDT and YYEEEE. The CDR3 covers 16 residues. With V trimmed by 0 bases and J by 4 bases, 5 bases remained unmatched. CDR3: CASSLAGSGGYNEQFF. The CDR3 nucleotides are TGTGCCAGCAGCTTGGCGGGTAGCGGGGGATACAATGAGCAGTTCTTC. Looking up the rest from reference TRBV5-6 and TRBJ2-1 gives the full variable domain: DAGVTQSPTHLIKTRGQQVTLRCSPKSGHDTVSWYQQALGQGPQFIFQYYEEEERQRGNFPDRFSGHQFPNYSSELNVNALLLGDSALYLCASSLAGSGGYNEQFFGPGTRLTVL.

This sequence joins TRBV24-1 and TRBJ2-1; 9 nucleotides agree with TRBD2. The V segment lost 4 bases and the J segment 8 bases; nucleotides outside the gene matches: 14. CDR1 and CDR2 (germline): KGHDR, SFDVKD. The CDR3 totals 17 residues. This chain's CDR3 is CATSDVAGAGKTDEQFF. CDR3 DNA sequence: TGTGCCACCAGTGACGTAGCGGGAGCTGGCAAGACCGATGAGCAGTTCTTC.

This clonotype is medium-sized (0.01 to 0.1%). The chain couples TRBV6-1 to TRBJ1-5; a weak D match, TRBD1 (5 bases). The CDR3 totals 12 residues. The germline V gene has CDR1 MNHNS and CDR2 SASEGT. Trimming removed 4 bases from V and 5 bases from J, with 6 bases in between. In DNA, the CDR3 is TGTGCCAGCAGTGGGGGGGATCAGCCCCAGCATTTT. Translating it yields CASSGGDQPQHF.

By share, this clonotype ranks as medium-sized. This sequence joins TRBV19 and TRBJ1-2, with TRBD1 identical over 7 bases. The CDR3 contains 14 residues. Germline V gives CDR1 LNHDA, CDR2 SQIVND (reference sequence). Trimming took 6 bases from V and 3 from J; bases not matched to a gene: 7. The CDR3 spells CASRVTDRYYGYTF. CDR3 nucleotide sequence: TGTGCCAGTAGGGTGACGGACAGGTACTATGGCTACACCTTC.